Reported below is one T cell receptor beta chain. A read error is possible here, since a much larger clone lies one base away. This same CDR3 is encoded by further DNA sequences in the sample. Sequencing was performed with immunoSEQ multiplex PCR; in TCRdb, only in-frame clones are kept and a portion is missing. The sample consists of 2,500,000 or so clones, roughly 93% of them appearing once. This record comes from a study of shared clonotypes between healthy human individuals. The receptor was isolated from a young man in good health. Some clones in this sample may be carry-over from other donors' samples. Input material: naive CD4+ T cells from PBMCs. Subset in this sample: CD45RA+ positively selected.

The CDR3 reads CASSFYNEQFF. CDR3 nucleotides: TGTGCCAGCAGCTTCTACAATGAGCAGTTCTTC. The V gene is TRBV13, the J gene TRBJ2-1; D remains unclear. Germline CDR1 reads PRHDT; CDR2 reads FYEKMQ (reference sequence). This CDR3 spans 11 amino acids. Between the trimmed V and J ends, which lost 3 bases and 3 bases, there was a span of 0 bases.